This TCR beta chain derives from a study of cytotoxic CD8 clonotypes in ibrutinib-treated CLL (dated by TCRdb to the early 2020s). Regarding the study in general: The cohort included approximately 15 treatment-naive and ten to twelve relapsed/refractory patients; around 17 were IGHV unmutated. Responses were partial in about 25 patients and complete in 2; after median 68 months follow-up, around 15 stayed in remission and around 12 progressed. Response samples were taken after a median of around 13 months on treatment, ranging from 6 to 36 months. On average, each sample had about 250,000 productive templates and 94,082 productive rearrangements. Longitudinal samples were obtainable from about 30% of the roughly 86 participants in the trial. Cryopreserved peripheral blood mononuclear cells were collected before treatment, at response, and at either disease progression or sustained remission. General findings and caveats noted by the study authors: Lymph node repertoires were not examined, and the timing of sampling was not matched between patients in sustained remission and those whose disease progressed. At baseline, clonality was higher than in age-matched healthy donors and showed a strong correlation with circulating CD8+ T-cell counts. An increase in clonality was observed at ibrutinib response, with clonality remaining stable during sustained remission and falling back toward baseline at progression. Public clonotypes were rare and either shrank or stayed stable during treatment, and the rise in clonality at ibrutinib response reflected expansion of private clonotypes.

For TCR beta library preparation, around 2.2 micrograms of genomic DNA was extracted from cryopreserved PBMCs. Longitudinal blood samples from CLL patients on ibrutinib monotherapy were analyzed using high-throughput TCR beta sequencing. The patients took part in an open-label, single-center phase 2 trial of ibrutinib monotherapy. This clone turned up a few times. The antigen this receptor binds is unknown. There are no base qualities to consult, and no much larger clone falls within one base. The goal of deep resolution MiSeq sequencing was a depth between 1 in 1 million and 1 in 200,000 T cells, and coverage averaged 10x per clonotype. The immunoSEQ hsTCRB Kit was used to generate TCR beta libraries. For the original study's pipeline: The data were analyzed with ImmunoSEQ Analyzer and ImmunoSEQ Data Assistant, and V, D and J gene assignments followed IMGT definitions. Clonality was computed as one minus normalized Shannon entropy of productive rearrangement frequencies, ranging from 0 to 1. Only overrepresented clonotypes making up at least 0.05% of the repertoire of each patient were included in the public clonotype analysis. About a dozen age-matched healthy donor repertoires from immuneACCESS served as clonality controls. The immuneACCESS repertoire file appears here via TCRdb, limited to in-frame rearrangements. These files lack a portion of the clones; in checked studies, under half of the deficit traces to unresolved V genes, and the cause of the others is not known. V and J calls and clone size are those listed in that table; D and trimming were worked out from the DNA. This sample has some 290,000 clones in its table, and roughly 80% of those were observed once. The top ten clones comprise 5% to 7% of the sample.

Looking up the germline V gene yields CDR1 SGHVS and CDR2 FQNEAQ. The germline V end is reduced by 2 bases and the J end by 7 bases; junction bases left unmatched: 8. From its cysteine to its phenylalanine, the CDR3 spans 15 amino acids. The retained sequence is limited to the CDR3, 45 bases, with the frame set at the first base. This receptor was identified in a human donor with chronic lymphocytic leukemia. The sequence links TRBV7-8 to TRBJ1-2; 9 bases in the junction line up with TRBD1. Sequences were derived from PBMCs, sampled before ibrutinib treatment. The nucleotide sequence is TGTGCCAGCAGCTTAAGTCCCGGGACAGGGTCTGGCTACACCTTC. It specifies CASSLSPGTGSGYTF.